This TCR beta chain was documented in a study of technical replicates of blood from a few donors. The data were produced by immunoSEQ multiplex PCR, yet TCRdb's version contains in-frame clones alone and is incomplete. The sample holds around 85,000 clones; roughly 94% are singletons and the top ten take roughly 0.23%. The CDR3 has 16 amino acids. The germline V gene encodes CDR1 LNHNV and CDR2 YYDKDF (reference sequence). With 0 bases removed from V and 0 bases from J, the gap between germline ends came to 9 bases. The chain recombines TRBV15 with TRBJ2-1, with a possible D match to TRBD1 (6 bases). This TCR was recovered from a human donor in good health. Sequencing was performed on T cells isolated from PBMCs. CDR3 in amino acids: CATSRDQGRSYNEQFF. For the CDR3, the DNA is TGTGCCACCAGCAGAGATCAGGGGCGCTCCTACAATGAGCAGTTCTTC.